The TCR beta chain under discussion was sequenced for a study of early stage breast cancer tumors. General study results and limits: Comparing each tissue with blood distinguished tumor from normal in 14 of 16 patients. Tumors had roughly 2.4-fold higher T cell density and higher clonality than adjacent normal breast tissue. Bulk DNA sequencing of unsorted cells missed chain pairing and markers.

About this clone itself: Its antigen is unknown.

The CDR3 loop spans 16 amino acids. The ends were cut back, 4 bases at V and 4 bases at J, with 17 bases in the middle. Germline V gene data show CDR1 as SGHRS and CDR2 as YFSETQ. The assay was immunoSEQ multiplex PCR, and TCRdb's table has in-frame clones only and misses some. Here the sample spans 9,500 to 11,000 clones, 70% to 80% being singletons. Roughly 17-50 mg of tissue was diced for each tumor. The clonotype was recovered from a person in their 40s with breast cancer. The J gene is TRBJ2-2, the V gene TRBV5-1, with a weak D call TRBD2 (6 bases). Sequencing input: breast tumor tissue. The CDR3 sequence: CASSPEGGLVTGELFF. In DNA, the CDR3 is TGCGCCAGCAGCCCGGAGGGAGGCTTGGTCACCGGGGAGCTGTTTTTT. Using reference TRBV5-1 and TRBJ2-2 for the parts outside the CDR3, the full variable domain is KAGVTQTPRYLIKTRGQQVTLSCSPISGHRSVSWYQQTPGQGLQFLFEYFSETQRNKGNFPGRFSGRQFSNSRSEMNVSTLELGDSALYLCASSPEGGLVTGELFFGEGSRLTVL.